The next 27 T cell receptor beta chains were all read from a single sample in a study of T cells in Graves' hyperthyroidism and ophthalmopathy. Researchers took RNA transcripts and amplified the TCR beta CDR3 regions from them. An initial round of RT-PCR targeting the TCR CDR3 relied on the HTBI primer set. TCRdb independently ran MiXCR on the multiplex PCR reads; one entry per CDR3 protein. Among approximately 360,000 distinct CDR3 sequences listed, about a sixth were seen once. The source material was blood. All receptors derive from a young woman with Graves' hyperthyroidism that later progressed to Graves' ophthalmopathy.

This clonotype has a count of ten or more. The CDR3 DNA reads as TGCAGCGCGAAGATGGCAGGGGGGACTGAAGCTTTCTTT. This translates into CSAKMAGGTEAFF. The chain is built from TRBV29-1 and TRBJ1-1, with 7 positions matching TRBD1. CDR3 size: 13 residues. Trimming at V came to 7 bases and at J to 5 bases, leaving 10 bases not matched to a gene. Per germline, CDR1 SQVTM and CDR2 ANQGSEA.

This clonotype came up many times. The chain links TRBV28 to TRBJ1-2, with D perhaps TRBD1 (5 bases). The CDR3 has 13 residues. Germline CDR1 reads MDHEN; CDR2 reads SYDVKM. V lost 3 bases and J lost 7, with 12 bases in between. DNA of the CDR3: TGTGCCAGCAGTTTGGTCAGGGCCCTTGGCTACACCTTC. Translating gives CASSLVRALGYTF.

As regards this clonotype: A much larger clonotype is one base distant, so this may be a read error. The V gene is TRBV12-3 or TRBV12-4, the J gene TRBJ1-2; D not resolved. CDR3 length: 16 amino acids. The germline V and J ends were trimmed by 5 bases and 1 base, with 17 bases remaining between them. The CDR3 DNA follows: TGTGCCAGCAGTCTTACCGGCAGTGGGGTTAACTATGGCTACACCTTC. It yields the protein CASSLTGSGVNYGYTF.

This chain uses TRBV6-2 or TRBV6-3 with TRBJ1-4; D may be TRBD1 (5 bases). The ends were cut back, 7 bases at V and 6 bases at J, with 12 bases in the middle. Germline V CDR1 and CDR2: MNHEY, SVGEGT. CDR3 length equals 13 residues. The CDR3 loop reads CASTGRGYEKLFF. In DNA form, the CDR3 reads TGTGCCAGCACCGGACGGGGCTATGAAAAACTGTTTTTT.

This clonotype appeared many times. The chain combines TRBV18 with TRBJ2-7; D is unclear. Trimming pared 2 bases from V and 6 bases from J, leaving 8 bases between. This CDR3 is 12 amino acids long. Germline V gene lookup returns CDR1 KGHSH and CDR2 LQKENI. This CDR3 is CASSPGQFEQYF. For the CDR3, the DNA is TGTGCCAGCTCACCAGGCCAGTTCGAGCAGTACTTC. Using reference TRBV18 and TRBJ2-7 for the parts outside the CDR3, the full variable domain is NAGVMQNPRHLVRRRGQEARLRCSPMKGHSHVYWYRQLPEEGLKFMVYLQKENIIDESGMPKERFSAEFPKEGPSILRIQQVVRGDSAAYFCASSPGQFEQYFGPGTRLTVT.

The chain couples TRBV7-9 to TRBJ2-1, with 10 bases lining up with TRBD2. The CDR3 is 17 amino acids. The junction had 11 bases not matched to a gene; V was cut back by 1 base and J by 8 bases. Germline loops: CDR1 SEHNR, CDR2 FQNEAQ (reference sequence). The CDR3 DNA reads TGTGCCAGCAGCTTAGAGGGGTCTAGCGGGAGTCGGGATGAGCAGTTCTTC. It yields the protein CASSLEGSSGSRDEQFF.

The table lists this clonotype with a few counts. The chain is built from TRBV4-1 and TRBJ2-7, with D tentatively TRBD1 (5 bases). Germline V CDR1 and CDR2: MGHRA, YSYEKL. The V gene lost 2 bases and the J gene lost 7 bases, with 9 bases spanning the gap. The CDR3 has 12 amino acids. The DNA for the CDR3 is TGCGCCAGCAGCCAACCCCAGGGAGAGCAGTACTTC. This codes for CASSQPQGEQYF.

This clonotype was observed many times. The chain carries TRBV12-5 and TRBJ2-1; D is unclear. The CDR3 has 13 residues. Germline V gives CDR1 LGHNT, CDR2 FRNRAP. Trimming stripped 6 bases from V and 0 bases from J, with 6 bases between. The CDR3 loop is CASGPSSYNEQFF. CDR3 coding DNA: TGTGCTAGTGGGCCTAGCTCCTACAATGAGCAGTTCTTC.

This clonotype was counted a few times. As DNA, the CDR3 is TGTGCCAGCAGCCAAGTGAGAGGGGCCACTGAGGGACTGTTTTTT. It encodes CASSQVRGATEGLFF. The genes are TRBV14 and TRBJ1-4; D may be TRBD1 (5 bases). V was shortened by 1 base and J by 13 bases, with 19 bases between the two germline ends. CDR3 length equals 15 residues. Germline CDR1 SGHDN, CDR2 FVKESK.

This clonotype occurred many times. The chain's CDR3 is CSARPLTGGDTGELFF. The CDR3 DNA sequence: TGCAGTGCTAGACCCCTGACAGGGGGTGACACCGGGGAGCTGTTTTTT. This chain joins TRBV20-1 and TRBJ2-2; 9 bases are a match to TRBD1. In germline, CDR1 is DFQATT, CDR2 SNEGSKA (reference sequence). Trimming cost V 2 bases and J 3 bases; bases outside gene matches: 7. This CDR3 comprises 16 residues.

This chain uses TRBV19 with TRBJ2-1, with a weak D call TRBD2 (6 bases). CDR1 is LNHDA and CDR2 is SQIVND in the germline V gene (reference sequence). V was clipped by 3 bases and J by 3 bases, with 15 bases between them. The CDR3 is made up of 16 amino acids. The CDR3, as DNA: TGTGCCAGTAGTATGGAGATGGGAGGTCGCTACAATGAGCAGTTCTTC. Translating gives CASSMEMGGRYNEQFF.

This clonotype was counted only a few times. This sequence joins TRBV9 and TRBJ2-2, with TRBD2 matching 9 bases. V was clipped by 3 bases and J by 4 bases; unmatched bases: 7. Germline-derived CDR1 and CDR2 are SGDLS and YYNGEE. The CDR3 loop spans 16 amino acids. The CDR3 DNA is TGTGCCAGCAGCGCAGGCGCGGGGGGGATCACCGGGGAGCTGTTTTTT. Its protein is CASSAGAGGITGELFF.

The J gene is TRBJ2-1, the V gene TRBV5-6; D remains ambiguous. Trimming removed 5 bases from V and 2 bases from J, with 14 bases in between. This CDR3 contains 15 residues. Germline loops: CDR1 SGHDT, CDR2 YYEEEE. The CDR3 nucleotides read TGTGCCAGCAGTTCCCTACGTGTGGCCTACAATGAGCAGTTCTTC. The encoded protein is CASSSLRVAYNEQFF.

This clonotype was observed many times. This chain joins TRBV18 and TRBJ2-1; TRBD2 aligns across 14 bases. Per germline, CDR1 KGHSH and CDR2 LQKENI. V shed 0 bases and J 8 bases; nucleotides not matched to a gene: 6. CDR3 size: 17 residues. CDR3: CASSPPRGTSGRYEQFF. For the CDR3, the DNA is TGTGCCAGCTCACCACCTAGGGGGACTAGCGGGAGATATGAGCAGTTCTTC.

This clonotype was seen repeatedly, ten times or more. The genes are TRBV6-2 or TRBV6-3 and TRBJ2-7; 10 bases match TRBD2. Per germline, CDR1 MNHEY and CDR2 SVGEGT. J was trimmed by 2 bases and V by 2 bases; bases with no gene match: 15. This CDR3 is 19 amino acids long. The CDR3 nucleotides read TGTGCCAGCAGTTACATGCGGCAGGGCCCGGGACTAGCGACCTACGAGCAGTACTTC. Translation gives CASSYMRQGPGLATYEQYF.

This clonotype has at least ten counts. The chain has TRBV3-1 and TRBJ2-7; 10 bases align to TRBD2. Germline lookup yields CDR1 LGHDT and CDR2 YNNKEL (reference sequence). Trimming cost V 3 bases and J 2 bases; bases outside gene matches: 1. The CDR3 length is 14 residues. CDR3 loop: CASSHGLAAYEQYF. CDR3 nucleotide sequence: TGTGCCAGCAGCCACGGACTAGCGGCCTACGAGCAGTACTTC.

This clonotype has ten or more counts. In DNA form, the CDR3 reads TGTGCCAGCAGTTTACTAGCGGGATCGGACAATGAGCAGTTCTTC. Amino acid sequence: CASSLLAGSDNEQFF. The chain joins TRBV28 to TRBJ2-1; 9 nucleotides match TRBD2. V lost 2 bases, J lost 5 bases, and 4 bases stayed unmatched. Germline CDR1 is MDHEN and CDR2 is SYDVKM. This CDR3 is built from 15 residues. Looking up the rest from reference TRBV28 and TRBJ2-1 gives the full variable domain: DVKVTQSSRYLVKRTGEKVFLECVQDMDHENMFWYRQDPGLGLRLIYFSYDVKMKEKGDIPEGYSVSREKKERFSLILESASTNQTSMYLCASSLLAGSDNEQFFGPGTRLTVL.

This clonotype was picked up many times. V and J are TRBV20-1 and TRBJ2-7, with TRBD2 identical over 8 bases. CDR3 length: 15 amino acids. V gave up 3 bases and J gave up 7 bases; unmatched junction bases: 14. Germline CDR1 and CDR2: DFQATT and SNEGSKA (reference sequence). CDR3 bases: TGCAGTGCTAGCTCACCGGGAGGGCTTTCTTGGGAGCAGTACTTC. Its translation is CSASSPGGLSWEQYF.

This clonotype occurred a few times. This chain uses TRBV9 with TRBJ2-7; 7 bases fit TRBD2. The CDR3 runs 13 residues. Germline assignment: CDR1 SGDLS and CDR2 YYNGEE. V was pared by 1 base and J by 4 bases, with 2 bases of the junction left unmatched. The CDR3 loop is CASSVNSGYEQYF. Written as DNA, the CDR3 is TGTGCCAGCAGCGTAAATAGCGGGTACGAGCAGTACTTC.

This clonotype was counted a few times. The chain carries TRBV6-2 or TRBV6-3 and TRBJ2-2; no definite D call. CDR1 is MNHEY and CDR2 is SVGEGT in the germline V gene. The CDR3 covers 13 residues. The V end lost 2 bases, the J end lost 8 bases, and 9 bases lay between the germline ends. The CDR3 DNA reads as TGTGCCAGCAGTTACAGGGCAGAGGGGGAGCTGTTTTTT. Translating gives CASSYRAEGELFF.

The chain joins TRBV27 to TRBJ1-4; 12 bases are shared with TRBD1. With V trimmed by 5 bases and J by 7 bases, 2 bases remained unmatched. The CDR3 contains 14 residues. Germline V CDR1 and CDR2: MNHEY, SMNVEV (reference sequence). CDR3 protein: CASSVGQGAEKLFF. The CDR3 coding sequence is TGTGCCAGCAGTGTGGGACAGGGGGCTGAAAAACTGTTTTTT.

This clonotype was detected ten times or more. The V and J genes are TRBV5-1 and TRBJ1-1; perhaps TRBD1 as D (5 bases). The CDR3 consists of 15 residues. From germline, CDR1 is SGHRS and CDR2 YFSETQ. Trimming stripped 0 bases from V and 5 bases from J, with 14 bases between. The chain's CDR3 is CASSLARGRGTEAFF. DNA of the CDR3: TGCGCCAGCAGCTTGGCCCGGGGAAGGGGAACTGAAGCTTTCTTT.

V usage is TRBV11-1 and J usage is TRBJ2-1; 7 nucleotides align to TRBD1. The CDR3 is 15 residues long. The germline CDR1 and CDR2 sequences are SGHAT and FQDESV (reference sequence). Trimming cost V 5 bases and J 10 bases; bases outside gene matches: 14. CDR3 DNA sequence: TGTGCCAGCAGCCTACCTAGGACAGGAGAGGGCGAGCAGTTCTTC. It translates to CASSLPRTGEGEQFF.

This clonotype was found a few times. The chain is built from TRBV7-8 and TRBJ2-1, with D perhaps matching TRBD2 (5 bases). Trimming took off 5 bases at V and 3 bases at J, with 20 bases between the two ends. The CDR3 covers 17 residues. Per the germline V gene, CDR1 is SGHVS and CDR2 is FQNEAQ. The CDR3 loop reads CASSEPRLAGRYNEQFF. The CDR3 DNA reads TGTGCCAGCAGCGAACCCCGGCTGGCGGGTCGCTACAATGAGCAGTTCTTC.

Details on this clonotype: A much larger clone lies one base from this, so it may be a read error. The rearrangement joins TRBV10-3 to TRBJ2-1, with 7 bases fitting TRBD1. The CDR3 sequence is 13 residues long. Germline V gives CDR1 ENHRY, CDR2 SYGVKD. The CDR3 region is CVISEQGNNEQFF. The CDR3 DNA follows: TGTGTCATCAGTGAACAGGGGAACAATGAGCAGTTCTTC.

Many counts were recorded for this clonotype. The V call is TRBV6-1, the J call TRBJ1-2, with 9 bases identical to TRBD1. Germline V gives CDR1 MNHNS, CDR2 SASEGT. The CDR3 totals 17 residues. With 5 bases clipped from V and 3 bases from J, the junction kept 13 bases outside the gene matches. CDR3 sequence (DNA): TGTGCCAGCAGTTTGACAGGGGGGTCGGGTCAGGACTATGGCTACACCTTC. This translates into CASSLTGGSGQDYGYTF.

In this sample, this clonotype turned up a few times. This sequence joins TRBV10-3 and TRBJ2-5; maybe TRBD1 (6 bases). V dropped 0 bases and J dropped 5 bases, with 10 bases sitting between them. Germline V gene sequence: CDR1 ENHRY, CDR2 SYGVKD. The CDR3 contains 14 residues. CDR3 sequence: CAISESGARETQYF. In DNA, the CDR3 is TGTGCCATCAGTGAGTCGGGGGCAAGGGAGACCCAGTACTTC.